Included here is one T cell receptor (beta chain) sequence, with context. As yet, its antigen is unknown. The CDR3 has 12 amino acids. The germline V and J ends were trimmed by 6 bases and 12 bases, with 12 bases remaining between them. In germline, CDR1 is MNHNS, CDR2 SASEGT. This sample stems from a study of T cell repertoires in cytomegalovirus infection. Study-wide background: Matching HLA type, along with CMV infection, was indicated by public TCR beta signatures. General study points: Frequencies of public TCR beta families were cumulated, and this identified carriers of CMV plus the relevant HLA.

TCRdb redid the calling of the reads with MiXCR, one entry per CDR3 protein. Among approximately 630,000 distinct CDR3 sequences listed, approximately 24% were seen once. This rearrangement joins TRBV6-1 to TRBJ1-6; D is unresolved. The source is a human donor in good health (CMV status not recorded). Some clones in this sample may be carry-over from other donors' samples. Sequenced sample: CD8+ T cells from PBMCs. DNA for the CDR3: TGTGCCAGCAGAGACCGGGCCAAACCCCTCCACTTT. This gives the protein CASRDRAKPLHF.